Below, one TCR beta chain is given with its context. Its antigen remains unknown. This record comes from a study of shared clonotypes between healthy human individuals. Background on the study: CD4 naive and CD4 memory each took three plates per donor, while CD8 naive took two and CD8 memory one.

The V gene's germline CDR1 is MDHEN and CDR2 SYDVKM. Trimming removed 5 bases from V and 5 bases from J, with 16 bases in between. This CDR3 region has 15 residues. Some clones are missing from TCRdb's copy, which holds only in-frame ones; the method was immunoSEQ multiplex PCR. The sample has some 240,000 clones, about 69% seen once. Study-wide results and limits: Across subsets, estimated richness was generally greater for naive than for memory populations. Apart from blood, nothing was sampled; tissue repertoires likely differ. The sharing of 4% to 5.5% of naive CD4 clonotypes was seen across several donors.

The chain couples TRBV28 to TRBJ2-4; maybe TRBD2 (5 bases). The sequenced sample was memory CD4+ T cells sorted from blood. The subset was: CD45RA-negative fraction. This sequence originates from a man aged 25-45 years in good health. CDR3 nucleotide sequence: TGTGCCAGCAGTCCCCAACCTGGAGGAGAAAACATTCAGTACTTC. It encodes CASSPQPGGENIQYF.